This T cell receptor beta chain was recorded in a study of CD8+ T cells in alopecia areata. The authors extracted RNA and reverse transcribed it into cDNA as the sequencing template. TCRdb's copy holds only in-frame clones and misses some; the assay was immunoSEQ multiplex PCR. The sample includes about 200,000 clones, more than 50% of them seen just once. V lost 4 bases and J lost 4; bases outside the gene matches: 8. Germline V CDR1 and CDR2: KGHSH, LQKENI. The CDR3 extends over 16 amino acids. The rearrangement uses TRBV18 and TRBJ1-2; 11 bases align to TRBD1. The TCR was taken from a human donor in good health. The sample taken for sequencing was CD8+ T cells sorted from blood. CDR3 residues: CASSRWTGGASYGYTF. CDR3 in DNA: TGTGCCAGCTCACGGTGGACAGGGGGCGCAAGCTATGGCTACACCTTC.